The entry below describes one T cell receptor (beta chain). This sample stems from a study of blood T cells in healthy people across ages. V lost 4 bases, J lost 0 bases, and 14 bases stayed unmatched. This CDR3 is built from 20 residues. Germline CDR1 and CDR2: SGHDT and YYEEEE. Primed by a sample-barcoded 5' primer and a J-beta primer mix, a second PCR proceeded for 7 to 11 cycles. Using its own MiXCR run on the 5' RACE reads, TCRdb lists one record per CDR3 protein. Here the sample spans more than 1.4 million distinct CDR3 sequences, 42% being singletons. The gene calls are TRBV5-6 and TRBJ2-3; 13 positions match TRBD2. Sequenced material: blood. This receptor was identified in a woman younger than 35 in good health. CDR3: CASSPTPGLAGIASTDTQYF. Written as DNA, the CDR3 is TGTGCCAGCAGCCCAACCCCGGGACTAGCGGGGATCGCTAGCACAGATACGCAGTATTTT.